The TCR beta chain under discussion was sequenced for a study of blood T cell repertoires in COVID-19. Overall study context: Whether acute or convalescent, the COVID-19 samples came from the United States, Italy and Spain. From T cells, B-cell-depleted T cells, or PBMCs came the material, which was cDNA or gDNA.

This CDR3 has 17 amino acids. From germline, CDR1 is SGHVS and CDR2 FQNEAQ. Trimming stripped 2 bases from V and 2 bases from J, with 19 bases between. This clone appeared many times. The table came from immunoSEQ multiplex PCR; TCRdb's copy has only in-frame clones and leaves some out. The sample consists of under 250,000 clones, roughly 84% of them appearing once. The material sequenced was peripheral blood. The receptor was derived from a woman aged 80 or over with acute or convalescent COVID-19. J is TRBJ2-7 and V is TRBV7-8; D perhaps matches TRBD2 (5 bases). CDR3 in DNA: TGTGCCAGCAGCTTAATTGGGAGCAGAGATAGAGCCTACGAGCAGTACTTC. It encodes CASSLIGSRDRAYEQYF.